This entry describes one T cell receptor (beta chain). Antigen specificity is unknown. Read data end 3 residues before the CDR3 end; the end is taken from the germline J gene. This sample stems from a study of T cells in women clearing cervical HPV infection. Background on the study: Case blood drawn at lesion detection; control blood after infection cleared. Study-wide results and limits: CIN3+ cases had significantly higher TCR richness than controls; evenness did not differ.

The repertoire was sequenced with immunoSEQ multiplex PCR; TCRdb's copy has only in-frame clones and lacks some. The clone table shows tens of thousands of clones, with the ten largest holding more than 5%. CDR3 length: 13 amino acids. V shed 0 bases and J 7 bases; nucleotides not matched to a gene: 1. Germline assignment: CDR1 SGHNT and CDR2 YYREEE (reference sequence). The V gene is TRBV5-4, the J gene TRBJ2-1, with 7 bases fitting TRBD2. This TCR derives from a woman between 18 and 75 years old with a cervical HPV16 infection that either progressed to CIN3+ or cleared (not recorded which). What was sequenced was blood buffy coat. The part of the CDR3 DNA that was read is TGTGCCAGCAGCTTGGCGGGGGGAAATGAG. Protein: CASSLAGGNE. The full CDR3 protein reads CASSLAGGNEQFF.